These 5 T cell receptor beta chains originate from one sample sequenced in a study of blood T cell repertoires in COVID-19. Sequencing was performed with immunoSEQ multiplex PCR; in TCRdb, only in-frame clones are kept and a portion is missing. The sample has more than 110,000 clones; roughly 90% are singletons. Sequenced: peripheral blood. The receptor source for this set is a man between 50 and 59 years old with active or convalescent COVID-19.

The chain carries TRBV10-3 and TRBJ1-1; D is possibly TRBD1 (5 bases). The V gene's germline CDR1 is ENHRY and CDR2 SYGVKD. This CDR3 region has 14 residues. V was pared by 7 bases and J by 1 base, with 13 bases between. The CDR3 DNA sequence: TGTGCCATCAACCTGGGAGGGGAGAACACTGAAGCTTTCTTT. Translating it yields CAINLGGENTEAFF.

This rearrangement joins TRBV7-9 to TRBJ1-2; 7 positions agree with TRBD1. The CDR3 has 12 residues. The V gene's germline CDR1 is SEHNR and CDR2 FQNEAQ (reference sequence). The junction had 5 bases not matched to a gene; V was cut back by 8 bases and J by 5 bases. CDR3 bases: TGTGCCAGCTCCGGGACAGAATATGGCTACACCTTC. It specifies CASSGTEYGYTF.

The chain uses TRBV30 and TRBJ2-5; 9 bases match TRBD2. J gave up 3 bases and V 1 base, and 12 bases lay outside the gene matches. The CDR3 has 17 amino acids. Looked up from germline, CDR1 is GTSNPN and CDR2 is SVGIG (reference sequence). The CDR3 loop reads CAWSAPLATSGKETQYF. The CDR3 DNA reads TGTGCCTGGAGTGCCCCTCTTGCGACTAGCGGTAAAGAGACCCAGTACTTC.

The CDR3 here is CASSSQGENQPQHF. The CDR3 bases are TGTGCCAGCAGCTCTCAGGGCGAGAATCAGCCCCAGCATTTT. This chain uses TRBV7-9 with TRBJ1-5; D is perhaps TRBD1 (5 bases). The V end lost 4 bases, the J end lost 4 bases, and 11 bases lay between the germline ends. Germline V gene lookup returns CDR1 SEHNR and CDR2 FQNEAQ (reference sequence). The CDR3 is made up of 14 amino acids.

The chain carries TRBV11-3 and TRBJ2-2; TRBD1 might be the D (6 bases). Trimming took 5 bases from V and 6 from J, leaving 10 bases between them. This CDR3 is built from 13 residues. Germline CDR1 reads SGHNT; CDR2 reads YENEEA. The chain's CDR3 is CASSEQGSGELFF. CDR3 in DNA: TGTGCCAGCAGCGAACAGGGATCCGGGGAGCTGTTTTTT.